Below, 14 T cell receptor beta chains from the same sample are listed, as sequenced in a study of T-cell memory formation after mild COVID-19. TCRdb re-derived calls from the 5' RACE reads in MiXCR, one entry per CDR3 protein. The table records a few hundred thousand distinct CDR3 sequences, 20% to 25% of them present only once. What was sequenced was PBMCs or a T cell subset sorted from them (not recorded which). All receptors derive from a man between 18 and 35 years old who had mild COVID-19 (a few samples of this study predate the infection). Cell type and time point are not known.

The V and J genes are TRBV27 and TRBJ1-5; TRBD1 is a possible D gene (6 bases). The CDR3 spans 16 residues. Germline V gives CDR1 MNHEY, CDR2 SMNVEV (reference sequence). Trimming left V 4 bases short and J 0 bases short, with 13 bases between. The CDR3 coding sequence is TGTGCCAGCAGTTCCCGGGGACATCCTAGCAATCAGCCCCAGCATTTT. This codes for CASSSRGHPSNQPQHF.

The chain recombines TRBV18 with TRBJ2-3, with 9 bases lining up with TRBD1. The CDR3 totals 15 residues. CDR1 is KGHSH, CDR2 LQKENI, per germline. With V trimmed by 1 base and J by 4 bases, 3 bases remained unmatched. The CDR3 protein is CASSPRTGGADTQYF. Written as DNA, the CDR3 is TGTGCCAGCTCACCACGAACAGGGGGCGCAGATACGCAGTATTTT. The entire variable domain, with the rest obtained from reference TRBV18 and TRBJ2-3, is as follows: NAGVMQNPRHLVRRRGQEARLRCSPMKGHSHVYWYRQLPEEGLKFMVYLQKENIIDESGMPKERFSAEFPKEGPSILRIQQVVRGDSAAYFCASSPRTGGADTQYFGPGTRLTVL.

The chain couples TRBV4-1 to TRBJ1-2; D is possibly TRBD1 (6 bases). Germline values: CDR1 MGHRA, CDR2 YSYEKL. The germline V and J ends were trimmed by 5 bases and 7 bases, with 8 bases remaining between them. The CDR3 spans 11 residues. CDR3: CASSTGIGYTF. CDR3 DNA: TGCGCCAGCAGCACAGGGATTGGCTACACCTTC.

V is TRBV7-2 and J is TRBJ2-7, with D maybe TRBD1 (5 bases). CDR3 length: 13 residues. Germline V gives CDR1 SGHTA, CDR2 FQGNSA. Trimming took 4 bases from V and 4 from J, leaving 11 bases between them. CDR3 sequence: CASSYDRAYEQYV. The CDR3 region has the DNA TGTGCCAGCAGCTACGACAGAGCATACGAGCAGTACGTC.

This clonotype was counted a few times. The V and J genes are TRBV4-2 and TRBJ1-5, with 9 bases fitting TRBD1. This CDR3 region has 15 residues. Trimming at V came to 0 bases and at J to 4 bases, leaving 1 base not matched to a gene. Germline loops: CDR1 LGHNA, CDR2 YNFKEQ. The CDR3 DNA sequence: TGTGCCAGCAGCCAAGAAGGGACAGGGAATCAGCCCCAGCATTTT. Protein product: CASSQEGTGNQPQHF.

The DNA for the CDR3 is TGTGCCAGCAGCCGGCGGCGGCTGAGCACAGATACGCAGTATTTT. Translated, it gives CASSRRRLSTDTQYF. V gene TRBV7-8 combines with J gene TRBJ2-3; D gene unclear. V gave up 5 bases and J gave up 0 bases, with 12 bases separating them. The CDR3 is made up of 15 amino acids. Germline V CDR1 and CDR2: SGHVS, FQNEAQ.

As regards this clonotype: The conserved phenylalanine or tryptophan is not found at the CDR3 terminus, so this likely reflects a read error. The rearrangement uses TRBV20-1 and TRBJ2-3; perhaps D is TRBD1 or TRBD2 (5 bases each). CDR3 length: 14 amino acids. CDR1 is DFQATT, CDR2 SNEGSKA, per germline (reference sequence). V lost 6 bases to trimming and J lost 1 base, with 14 bases between them. CDR3 sequence reads: CSAQRGGRTDTQYL. CDR3 DNA sequence: TGCAGTGCCCAGAGGGGCGGGCGCACAGATACGCAGTATTTA.

V gene TRBV27 combines with J gene TRBJ1-5; D is perhaps TRBD1 (6 bases). Germline CDR1 and CDR2: MNHEY and SMNVEV (reference sequence). Trimming pared 8 bases from V and 6 bases from J, leaving 20 bases between. The CDR3 spans 15 residues. CDR3 amino acids: CASSKGGPAGQPQHF. The CDR3, as DNA: TGTGCCAGCTCGAAGGGGGGGCCAGCGGGTCAGCCCCAGCATTTT.

The rearrangement joins TRBV24-1 to TRBJ1-5, with TRBD1 matching 9 bases. The V gene's germline CDR1 is KGHDR and CDR2 SFDVKD. The V and J ends lost 3 bases and 6 bases, in that order; junction bases with no gene match: 2. This CDR3 spans 14 amino acids. The CDR3 here is CATSDPDRGQPQHF. CDR3 sequence (DNA): TGTGCCACCAGTGATCCGGACAGGGGTCAGCCCCAGCATTTT.

The chain is built from TRBV24-1 and TRBJ2-3, with D unclear. Germline lookup yields CDR1 KGHDR and CDR2 SFDVKD. The CDR3 is 14 residues long. The V gene lost 3 bases and the J gene lost 6 bases, with 12 bases spanning the gap. CDR3 protein: CATSDREIGDTQYF. The CDR3 DNA follows: TGTGCCACCAGTGATAGAGAGATCGGGGATACGCAGTATTTT.

The V gene is TRBV6-6, the J gene TRBJ2-7; 7 positions match TRBD2. CDR1 is MNHNY and CDR2 is SVGAGI in the germline V gene (reference sequence). The CDR3 spans 14 residues. The ends lost 7 bases at V and 2 bases at J; junction bases unmatched: 8. CDR3 protein: CASTLLGGAYEQYF. As DNA, the CDR3 is TGTGCCAGCACTCTCTTGGGGGGGGCCTACGAGCAGTACTTC.

This clonotype was recorded a few times. The rearrangement links TRBV7-8 to TRBJ1-6; tentative D call: TRBD1 (5 bases). The CDR3 is 14 amino acids. V was clipped by 6 bases and J by 4 bases, with 10 bases between them. CDR1 and CDR2 from the germline V gene are SGHVS and FQNEAQ. CDR3 amino acids: CASSPGVYNSPLHF. DNA of the CDR3: TGTGCCAGCAGTCCGGGGGTTTATAATTCACCCCTCCACTTT. The variable domain in full, with the rest retrieved from reference TRBV7-8 and TRBJ1-6, is GAGVSQSPRYKVAKRGQDVALRCDPISGHVSLFWYQQALGQGPEFLTYFQNEAQLDKSGLPSDRFFAERPEGSVSTLKIQRTQQEDSAVYLCASSPGVYNSPLHFGNGTRLTVT.

The chain links TRBV11-2 to TRBJ2-5; no definite D call. Germline V gene data show CDR1 as SGHAT and CDR2 as FQNNGV. The CDR3 sequence is 15 residues long. Trimming took off 0 bases at V and 4 bases at J, with 12 bases between the two ends. CDR3: CASSLDRVNPETQYF. The CDR3 DNA sequence: TGTGCCAGCAGCTTAGATCGAGTCAACCCAGAGACCCAGTACTTC. Using reference TRBV11-2 and TRBJ2-5 for the parts outside the CDR3, the full variable domain is EAGVAQSPRYKIIEKRQSVAFWCNPISGHATLYWYQQILGQGPKLLIQFQNNGVVDDSQLPKDRFSAERLKGVDSTLKIQPAKLEDSAVYLCASSLDRVNPETQYFGPGTRLLVL.

V gene TRBV12-3 or TRBV12-4 combines with J gene TRBJ2-7; D tentatively fits TRBD1 or TRBD2 (5 bases each). The CDR3 consists of 15 residues. The V and J ends lost 6 bases and 4 bases respectively, with 19 bases between them. The CDR3 reads CASSRQGGGSYEQYF. The CDR3 DNA follows: TGTGCCAGCAGCCGCCAGGGTGGGGGAAGTTACGAGCAGTACTTC.